A selection of T cell receptor beta chains follows, all from one sample in a study of STAT5B mutations in CD4+ large granular lymphocyte leukemia. This table comes from immunoSEQ multiplex PCR, and its TCRdb copy is limited to in-frame clones, with some not included. The table lists 30,000 or so clones, around four fifths of them singletons, with around 4.6% in the top ten. Material for sequencing was CD4+ T cells from blood buffy coats. All receptors come from a human donor in good health. Both conserved end residues are part of each CDR3. A D gene is named only where the DNA matches it firmly. Some rows mark clone size as missing; the rest say once, few, many or name a class of expanded clone.

J: TRBJ1-1; length: 12; V: TRBV18; D: -; size: -; DNA: TGTGCCAGCTCACTGTCCAGCACTGAAGCTTTCTTT; CDR3: CASSLSSTEAFF
J: TRBJ2-3; length: 12; V: TRBV11-2; D: -; size: -; DNA: TGTGCCAGCAGCTTAGGGCGGGATACGCAGTATTTT; CDR3: CASSLGRDTQYF
J: TRBJ1-4; length: 15; V: TRBV7-2; D: -; size: -; DNA: TGTGCCAGCAGCTTACTCGGCACACCTAATGAAAAACTGTTTTTT; CDR3: CASSLLGTPNEKLFF
J: TRBJ2-6; length: 18; V: TRBV4-2; D: TRBD2; size: -; DNA: TGTGCCAGCAGCCCCCGTGGGAGGGAGGGCCTTGGGGCCAACGTCCTGACTTTC; CDR3: CASSPRGREGLGANVLTF
J: TRBJ2-1; length: 15; V: TRBV7-9; D: -; size: once; DNA: TGTGCCAGCAGCTTTCGGGGCTTCTCCTACAATGAGCAGTTCTTC; CDR3: CASSFRGFSYNEQFF
J: TRBJ2-7; length: 13; V: TRBV7-8; D: -; size: -; DNA: TGTGCCAGCAGCTTATTCGGCGGTGGCGAGCAGTACTTC; CDR3: CASSLFGGGEQYF
J: TRBJ1-1; length: 14; V: TRBV14; D: -; size: -; DNA: TGTGCCAGCAGCCAATACTGGGGGAATACTGAAGCTTTCTTT; CDR3: CASSQYWGNTEAFF
J: TRBJ2-7; length: 12; V: TRBV6-1; D: -; size: -; DNA: TGTGCCAGCAGTGCCGGGACCTACGAGCAGTACTTC; CDR3: CASSAGTYEQYF
J: TRBJ1-1; length: 14; V: TRBV6-5; D: -; size: once; DNA: TGTGCCACCTTAAGATTGAGGGAGAACACTGAAGCTTTCTTT; CDR3: CATLRLRENTEAFF
J: TRBJ1-5; length: 17; V: TRBV18; D: -; size: -; DNA: TGTGCCAGCTCAACGTACGCCGAGACGGTTTACAATCAGCCCCAGCATTTT; CDR3: CASSTYAETVYNQPQHF
J: TRBJ2-5; length: 13; V: TRBV7-9; D: -; size: -; DNA: TGTGCCAGCAGCTTCGGCAGGGTGCAGACCCAGTACTTC; CDR3: CASSFGRVQTQYF
J: TRBJ2-1; length: 14; V: TRBV11-3; D: -; size: -; DNA: TGTGCCAGCTCCAGGGGGCGGGGGGCGAATGAGCAGTTCTTC; CDR3: CASSRGRGANEQFF
J: TRBJ2-7; length: 15; V: TRBV6-5; D: TRBD2; size: once; DNA: TGTGCCAGCAGGGACCTAAGCGGGAGAGGTTACGAGCAGTACTTC; CDR3: CASRDLSGRGYEQYF
J: TRBJ2-1; length: 15; V: TRBV5-1; D: -; size: -; DNA: TGCGCCAGCAAGGTTCGGCCGACCTCCTACAATGAGCAGTTCTTC; CDR3: CASKVRPTSYNEQFF
J: TRBJ2-2; length: 16; V: TRBV9; D: -; size: -; DNA: TGTGCCAGCAGCGAAAGGTCCGGAGGGGACACCGGGGAGCTGTTTTTT; CDR3: CASSERSGGDTGELFF
J: TRBJ1-3; length: 16; V: TRBV2; D: -; size: -; DNA: TGTGCCAGCAGTGAATCGGGGGTGGCGTCTGGAAACACCATATATTTT; CDR3: CASSESGVASGNTIYF
J: TRBJ2-1; length: 14; V: TRBV18; D: TRBD2; size: -; DNA: TGTGCCAGCTCTCAAGATCCTAGCGGCAATGAGCAGTTCTTC; CDR3: CASSQDPSGNEQFF
J: TRBJ2-5; length: 13; V: TRBV7-2; D: -; size: -; DNA: TGTGCCAGCAGCTTCGGCCATAAAGAGACCCAGTACTTC; CDR3: CASSFGHKETQYF
J: TRBJ1-5; length: 15; V: TRBV10-1; D: -; size: -; DNA: TGCGCCAGCAGTGGGGGCAGGGGAACGGATCAGCCCCAGCATTTT; CDR3: CASSGGRGTDQPQHF
J: TRBJ2-6; length: 19; V: TRBV5-1; D: TRBD1; size: -; DNA: TGCGCCAGCAGCTTACTTCGGGACAGGGGTTACTCTGGGGCCAACGTCCTGACTTTC; CDR3: CASSLLRDRGYSGANVLTF
J: TRBJ2-7; length: 15; V: TRBV27; D: TRBD1; size: -; DNA: TGTGCCAGCAGTTTATTCGGACAGGGGTTCGACGAGCAGTACTTC; CDR3: CASSLFGQGFDEQYF
J: TRBJ1-2; length: 14; V: TRBV7-9; D: -; size: -; DNA: TGTGCCAGCAGCTTAATCGACAGTTCCTATGGCTACACCTTC; CDR3: CASSLIDSSYGYTF
J: TRBJ2-3; length: 13; V: TRBV7-6; D: -; size: -; DNA: TGTGCCAGCAGCTTAGCTGTCACAGATACGCAGTATTTT; CDR3: CASSLAVTDTQYF
J: TRBJ2-7; length: 14; V: TRBV6-6; D: TRBD2; size: -; DNA: TGTGCCAGCAGTTACGCTGGCGGGAGTAAAGAGCAGTACTTC; CDR3: CASSYAGGSKEQYF
J: TRBJ2-5; length: 16; V: TRBV28; D: TRBD2; size: -; DNA: TGTGCCAGCAGCATTAGCGGGAGGGGGTACCAAGAGACCCAGTACTTC; CDR3: CASSISGRGYQETQYF
J: TRBJ1-4; length: 15; V: TRBV15; D: -; size: -; DNA: TGTGCCACCAGCAGAGGAGGCGCTTCTAATGAAAAACTGTTTTTT; CDR3: CATSRGGASNEKLFF